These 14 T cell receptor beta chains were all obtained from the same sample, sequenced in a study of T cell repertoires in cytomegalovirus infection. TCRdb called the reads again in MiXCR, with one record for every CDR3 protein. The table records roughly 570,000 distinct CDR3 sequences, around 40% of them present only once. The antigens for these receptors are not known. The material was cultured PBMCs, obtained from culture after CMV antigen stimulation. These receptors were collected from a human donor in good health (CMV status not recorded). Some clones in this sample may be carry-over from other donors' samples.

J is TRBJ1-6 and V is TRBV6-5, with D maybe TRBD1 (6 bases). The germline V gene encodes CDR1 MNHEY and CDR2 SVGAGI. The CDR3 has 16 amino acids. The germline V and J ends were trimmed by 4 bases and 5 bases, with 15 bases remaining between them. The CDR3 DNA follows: TGTGCCAGCAGTTTACGTCGGCCAGGGGATAATTCACCCCTCCACTTT. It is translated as CASSLRRPGDNSPLHF.

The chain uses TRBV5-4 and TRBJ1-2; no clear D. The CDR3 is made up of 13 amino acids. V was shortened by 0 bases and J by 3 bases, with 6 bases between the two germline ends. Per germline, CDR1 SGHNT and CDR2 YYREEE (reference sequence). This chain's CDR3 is CASSLETYYGYTF. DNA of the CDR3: TGTGCCAGCAGCTTGGAGACGTACTATGGCTACACCTTC.

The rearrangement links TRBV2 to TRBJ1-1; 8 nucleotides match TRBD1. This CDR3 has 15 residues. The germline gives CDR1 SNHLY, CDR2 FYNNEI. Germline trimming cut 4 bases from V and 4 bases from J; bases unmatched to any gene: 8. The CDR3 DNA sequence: TGTGCCAGCAGTGTATTTCAGGGGGCAATCACTGAAGCTTTCTTT. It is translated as CASSVFQGAITEAFF.

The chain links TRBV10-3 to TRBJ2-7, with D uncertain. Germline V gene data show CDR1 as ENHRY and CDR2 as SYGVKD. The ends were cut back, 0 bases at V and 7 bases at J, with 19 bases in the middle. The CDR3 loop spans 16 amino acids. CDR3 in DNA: TGTGCCATCAGTGAGTCCGGCGGCTATCCCGAAGGAGAGCAGTACTTC. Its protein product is CAISESGGYPEGEQYF.

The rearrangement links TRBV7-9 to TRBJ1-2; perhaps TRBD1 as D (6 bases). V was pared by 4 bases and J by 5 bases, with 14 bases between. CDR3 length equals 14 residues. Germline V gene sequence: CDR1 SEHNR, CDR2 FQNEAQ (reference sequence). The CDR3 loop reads CASSSKGGVYGYTF. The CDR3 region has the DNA TGTGCCAGCAGCTCGAAGGGGGGGGTTTATGGCTACACCTTC.

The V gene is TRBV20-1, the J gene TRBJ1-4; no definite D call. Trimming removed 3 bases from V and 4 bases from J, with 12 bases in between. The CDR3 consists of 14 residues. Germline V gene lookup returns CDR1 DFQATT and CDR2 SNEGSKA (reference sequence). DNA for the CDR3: TGCAGTGCTAGTGAGGGCAGCGTTAATGAAAAACTGTTTTTT. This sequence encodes CSASEGSVNEKLFF.

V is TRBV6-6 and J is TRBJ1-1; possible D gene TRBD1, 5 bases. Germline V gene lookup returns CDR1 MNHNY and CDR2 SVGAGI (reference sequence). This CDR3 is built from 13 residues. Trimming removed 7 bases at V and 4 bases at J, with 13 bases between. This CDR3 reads CASTGGVVTEAFF. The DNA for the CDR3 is TGTGCCAGCACTGGGGGGGTTGTCACTGAAGCTTTCTTT.

CDR3 sequence (DNA): TGTGCCAGCGGGGGGACAGGGGGCTACGAGCAGTACTTC. This translates into CASGGTGGYEQYF. The chain uses TRBV7-9 and TRBJ2-7, with 11 bases lining up with TRBD1. The V gene end was trimmed by 8 bases and the J gene end by 3 bases; junction bases not matched to a gene: 3. Germline loops: CDR1 SEHNR, CDR2 FQNEAQ (reference sequence). The CDR3 sequence is 13 residues long.

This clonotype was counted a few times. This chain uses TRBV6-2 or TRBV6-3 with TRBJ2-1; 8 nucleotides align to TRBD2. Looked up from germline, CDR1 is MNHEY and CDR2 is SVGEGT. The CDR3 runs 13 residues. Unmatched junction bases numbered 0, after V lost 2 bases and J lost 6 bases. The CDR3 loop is CASSYGLANEQFF. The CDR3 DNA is TGTGCCAGCAGTTACGGACTAGCCAATGAGCAGTTCTTC.

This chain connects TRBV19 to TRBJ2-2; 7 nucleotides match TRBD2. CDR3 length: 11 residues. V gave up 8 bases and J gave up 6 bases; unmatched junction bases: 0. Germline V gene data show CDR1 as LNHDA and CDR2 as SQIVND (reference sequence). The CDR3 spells CASAGAGELFF. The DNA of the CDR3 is TGTGCCAGTGCGGGGGCCGGGGAGCTGTTTTTT.

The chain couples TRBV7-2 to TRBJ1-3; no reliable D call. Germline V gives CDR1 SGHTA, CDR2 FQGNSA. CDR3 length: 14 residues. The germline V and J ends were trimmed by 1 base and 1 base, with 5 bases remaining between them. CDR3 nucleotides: TGTGCCAGCAGCTTAGGGACTTCTGGAAACACCATATATTTT. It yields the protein CASSLGTSGNTIYF.

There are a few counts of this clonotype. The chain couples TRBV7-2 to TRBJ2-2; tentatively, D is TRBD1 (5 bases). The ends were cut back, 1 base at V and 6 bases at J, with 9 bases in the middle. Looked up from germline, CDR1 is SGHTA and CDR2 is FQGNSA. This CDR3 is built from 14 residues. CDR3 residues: CASSLGRVSGELFF. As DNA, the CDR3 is TGTGCCAGCAGCTTAGGCAGGGTGTCCGGGGAGCTGTTTTTT.

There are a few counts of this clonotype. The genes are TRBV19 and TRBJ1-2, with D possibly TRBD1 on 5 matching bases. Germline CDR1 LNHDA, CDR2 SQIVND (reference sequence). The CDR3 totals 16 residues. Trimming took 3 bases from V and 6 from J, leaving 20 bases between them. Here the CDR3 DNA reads TGTGCCAGTAGTATTCCCGGTACAAGAGACAGCCATGGCTACACCTTC. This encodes CASSIPGTRDSHGYTF.

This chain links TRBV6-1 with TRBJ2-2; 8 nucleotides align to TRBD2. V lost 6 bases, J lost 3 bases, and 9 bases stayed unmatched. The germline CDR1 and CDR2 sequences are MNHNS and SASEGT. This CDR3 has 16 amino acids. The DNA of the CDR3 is TGTGCCAGCAGCCGCACTAGCGGCTCCTACACCGGGGAGCTGTTTTTT. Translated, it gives CASSRTSGSYTGELFF.